This T cell receptor beta chain was found in a study of blood T cells in healthy people across ages. Study results and limitations: Changes in expanded clonotypes were possibly confounded, as the CMV status of donors was unknown.

CDR3 length: 15 residues. Trimming removed 0 bases from V and 2 bases from J, with 12 bases in between. The germline gives CDR1 SGDLS, CDR2 YYNGEE. The second PCR ran 7 to 11 cycles with a sample-barcoded 5' primer and J-beta primers. TCRdb analysed the 5' RACE reads with MiXCR anew, one entry per CDR3 protein. There are approximately 1.5 million distinct CDR3 sequences in the sample; roughly a third occur only once, and about 11% lies in the top ten. This clonotype was observed a handful of times. Its target is not known. In each sample, at least 7 million PBMCs were isolated. This sequence joins TRBV9 and TRBJ2-7, with D perhaps TRBD1 (6 bases). Specimen: blood. The source is a woman aged 25 to 45 in good health. CDR3: CASSVGQEDPYEQYF. As DNA, the CDR3 is TGTGCCAGCAGCGTAGGACAGGAGGACCCCTACGAGCAGTACTTC.